These 3 T cell receptor beta chains share one sample of origin, sequenced in a study of shared clonotypes between healthy human individuals. TCRdb keeps only in-frame clones here, not all; method: immunoSEQ multiplex PCR. This table holds approximately 1.1 million clones, more than 75% found once. Material: memory CD4+ T cells from PBMCs. The subset here: CD45RA-negative fraction. Receptor source: a young man in good health. Some clones in this sample may be carry-over from other donors' samples.

The J gene is TRBJ1-1, the V gene TRBV11-2; D not certain. Trimming removed 8 bases at V and 4 bases at J, with 17 bases between. This CDR3 has 14 amino acids. CDR1 and CDR2 from the germline V gene are SGHAT and FQNNGV. The CDR3 nucleotides are TGTGCCAGCCTGAATCGCCGGTTGAGCACTGAAGCTTTCTTT. Protein product: CASLNRRLSTEAFF.

The rearrangement links TRBV9 to TRBJ1-2; the match to TRBD1 covers 8 bases. Germline assignment: CDR1 SGDLS and CDR2 YYNGEE. The V segment lost 4 bases and the J segment 1 base; nucleotides outside the gene matches: 12. The CDR3 is made up of 17 amino acids. CDR3 sequence (DNA): TGTGCCAGCAGCCCGCATGGACAGGGCGCTTTTAACTATGGCTACACCTTC. Residues: CASSPHGQGAFNYGYTF.

The chain has TRBV5-1 and TRBJ2-5; D remains ambiguous. V was shortened by 3 bases and J by 2 bases, with 8 bases between the two germline ends. CDR1 and CDR2 (germline): SGHRS, YFSETQ. The CDR3 runs to 13 residues. In DNA form, the CDR3 reads TGCGCCAGCAGCTCAGACCCACAAGAGACCCAGTACTTC. This gives the protein CASSSDPQETQYF.